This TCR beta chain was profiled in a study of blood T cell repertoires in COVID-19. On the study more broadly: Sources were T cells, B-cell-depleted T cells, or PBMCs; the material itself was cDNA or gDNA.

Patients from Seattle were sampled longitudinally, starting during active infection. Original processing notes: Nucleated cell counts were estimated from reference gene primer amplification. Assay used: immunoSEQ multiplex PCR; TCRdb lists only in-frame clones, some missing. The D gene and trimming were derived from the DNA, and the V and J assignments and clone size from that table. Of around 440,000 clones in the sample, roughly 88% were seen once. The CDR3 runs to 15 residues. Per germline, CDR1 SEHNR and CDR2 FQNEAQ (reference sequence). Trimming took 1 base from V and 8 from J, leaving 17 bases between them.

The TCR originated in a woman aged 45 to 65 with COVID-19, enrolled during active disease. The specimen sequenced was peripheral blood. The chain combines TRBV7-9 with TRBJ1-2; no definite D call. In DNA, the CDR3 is TGTGCCAGCAGCTTAGTGGCCGATATCAGGTCGGGCTACACCTTC. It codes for CASSLVADIRSGYTF.